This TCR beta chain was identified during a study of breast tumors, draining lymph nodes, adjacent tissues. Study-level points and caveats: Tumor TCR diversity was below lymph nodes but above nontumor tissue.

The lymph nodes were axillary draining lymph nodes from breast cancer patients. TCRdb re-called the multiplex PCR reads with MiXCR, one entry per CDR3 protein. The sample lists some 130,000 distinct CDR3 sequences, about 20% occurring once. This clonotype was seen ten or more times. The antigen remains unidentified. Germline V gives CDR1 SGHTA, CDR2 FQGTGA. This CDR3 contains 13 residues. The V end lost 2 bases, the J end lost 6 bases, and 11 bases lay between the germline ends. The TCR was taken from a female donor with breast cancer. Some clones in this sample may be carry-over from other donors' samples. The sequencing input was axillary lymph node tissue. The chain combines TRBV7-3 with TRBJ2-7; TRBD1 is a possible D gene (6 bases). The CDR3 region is CASSLEGDGEQYF. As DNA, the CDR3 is TGTGCCAGCAGCTTAGAGGGGGACGGCGAGCAGTACTTC.